The 26 T cell receptor beta chains given below trace back to one sample, sequenced in a study of T-cell memory formation after mild COVID-19. One entry per CDR3 protein results from TCRdb running MiXCR on the 5' RACE reads. The repertoire has 170,000 or so distinct CDR3 sequences, 20% to 25% of them found once; the top ten carry under 30%. Sequencing was carried out using PBMCs or a T cell subset sorted from them (not recorded which). Receptor source: an adult woman who had mild COVID-19 (a few samples of this study predate the infection). Cell type and time point are not known.

The table lists this clonotype with a few counts. V and J are TRBV7-9 and TRBJ1-6; possibly TRBD1 for D (5 bases). The length of the CDR3 is 15 residues. V was cut by 1 base and J by 8 bases, with 12 bases left in between. CDR1 and CDR2 from the germline V gene are SEHNR and FQNEAQ (reference sequence). The CDR3, as DNA: TGTGCCAGCAGCTTAGATGGGACCTCTCATTCACCCCTCCACTTT. It is translated as CASSLDGTSHSPLHF.

The chain uses TRBV20-1 and TRBJ2-7; D not certain. This CDR3 region has 11 residues. Germline V gene sequence: CDR1 DFQATT, CDR2 SNEGSKA (reference sequence). CDR3 residues: CSLLSSYEQYF. For the CDR3, the DNA is TGCAGCCTCCTGAGCTCCTACGAGCAGTACTTC.

V and J are TRBV24-1 and TRBJ2-1; 10 bases are shared with TRBD2. The CDR3 extends over 15 amino acids. V was pared by 5 bases and J by 4 bases, with 4 bases of the junction left unmatched. The germline gives CDR1 KGHDR, CDR2 SFDVKD. CDR3 amino acids: CATSAIAGGYNEQFF. The CDR3 region has the DNA TGTGCCACCAGTGCAATAGCGGGAGGTTACAATGAGCAGTTCTTC.

This chain joins TRBV9 and TRBJ1-2, with 9 bases fitting TRBD1. The CDR3 is made up of 15 amino acids. Germline-derived CDR1 and CDR2 are SGDLS and YYNGEE. Trimming removed 3 bases from V and 5 bases from J; junction bases left unmatched: 8. CDR3 loop: CASSATGGTGYGYTF. As DNA, the CDR3 is TGTGCCAGCAGCGCGACCGGCGGGACAGGGTATGGCTACACCTTC.

The chain couples TRBV5-6 to TRBJ1-1; no clear D. The V end lost 0 bases, the J end lost 6 bases, and 18 bases lay between the germline ends. The CDR3 totals 16 residues. Germline loops: CDR1 SGHDT, CDR2 YYEEEE. CDR3 region: CASSLDESRAQAEAFF. The CDR3 bases are TGTGCCAGCAGCTTGGATGAAAGTCGTGCCCAGGCTGAAGCTTTCTTT.

This clonotype was picked up a small number of times. The J gene is TRBJ2-1, the V gene TRBV20-1; D is perhaps TRBD2 (6 bases). Per the germline V gene, CDR1 is DFQATT and CDR2 is SNEGSKA (reference sequence). This CDR3 is 15 amino acids long. V lost 0 bases to trimming and J lost 8 bases, with 17 bases between them. The CDR3 bases are TGCAGTGCTAGAGATCCGGGACTTCCCGCCTATGAGCAGTTCTTC. It is translated as CSARDPGLPAYEQFF.

The V and J genes are TRBV6-6 and TRBJ1-1; the D gene is possibly TRBD1 (5 bases). The CDR3 runs to 12 residues. Germline V gene data show CDR1 as MNHNY and CDR2 as SVGAGI (reference sequence). Trimming removed 2 bases from V and 8 bases from J, with 9 bases in between. The CDR3 protein is CASSYPGLEAFF. The DNA of the CDR3 is TGTGCCAGCAGTTACCCGGGACTGGAAGCTTTCTTT.

The rearrangement joins TRBV7-9 to TRBJ2-3; perhaps TRBD1 as D (5 bases). The germline CDR1 and CDR2 sequences are SEHNR and FQNEAQ (reference sequence). This CDR3 is 16 amino acids long. Trimming took 5 bases from V and 2 from J, leaving 17 bases between them. The DNA for the CDR3 is TGTGCCAGCAGCCAGAAGTCGCAGGGAATCACAGATACGCAGTATTTT. Residues: CASSQKSQGITDTQYF.

This clonotype was seen a handful of times. This rearrangement joins TRBV30 to TRBJ2-7; 7 bases agree with TRBD1. Per the germline V gene, CDR1 is GTSNPN and CDR2 is SVGIG (reference sequence). This CDR3 has 13 amino acids. Trimming took 4 bases from V and 1 from J; bases not matched to a gene: 4. The CDR3 DNA reads TGTGCCTGGACACCGGGACAGTCCTACGAGCAGTACTTC. This gives the protein CAWTPGQSYEQYF.

The CDR3: CASSSQRGLAGLNEQFF. The CDR3 DNA is TGTGCCAGCAGCTCCCAGAGGGGACTAGCGGGGCTGAATGAGCAGTTCTTC. The rearrangement links TRBV7-9 to TRBJ2-1, with TRBD2 matching over 13 bases. Germline V gene data show CDR1 as SEHNR and CDR2 as FQNEAQ (reference sequence). Unmatched junction bases numbered 10, after V lost 4 bases and J lost 7 bases. The CDR3 runs to 17 residues.

The genes are TRBV7-9 and TRBJ2-7; 13 bases map to TRBD2. Germline CDR1 and CDR2: SEHNR and FQNEAQ (reference sequence). This CDR3 is 17 amino acids long. Losses at the gene ends were 1 base for V and 6 bases for J; bases not matched to a gene: 9. Here the CDR3 DNA reads TGTGCCAGCAGCTTAGGACTAGCGGGAGGCCCGGAACGCGAGCAGTACTTC. Translating gives CASSLGLAGGPEREQYF.

J is TRBJ2-3 and V is TRBV7-3; TRBD2 matches at 8 bases. The CDR3 covers 16 residues. Germline V gene lookup returns CDR1 SGHTA and CDR2 FQGTGA. V gave up 5 bases and J gave up 3 bases; unmatched junction bases: 10. The CDR3 nucleotides are TGTGCCAGCAGCCCATGGGGGACTAGTTATACAGATACGCAGTATTTT. This encodes CASSPWGTSYTDTQYF.

The chain joins TRBV15 to TRBJ2-3; D uncertain. With 1 base removed from V and 5 bases from J, the gap between germline ends came to 13 bases. CDR3 length equals 15 residues. From germline, CDR1 is LNHNV and CDR2 YYDKDF (reference sequence). The CDR3 sequence is CATSRARRQVDTQYF. The CDR3, as DNA: TGTGCCACCAGCAGAGCTCGCCGGCAAGTAGATACGCAGTATTTT.

A few counts support this clonotype. The chain links TRBV11-2 to TRBJ1-1; 7 bases line up with TRBD1. The V segment lost 2 bases and the J segment 5 bases; nucleotides outside the gene matches: 5. Looked up from germline, CDR1 is SGHAT and CDR2 is FQNNGV. The CDR3 runs 14 residues. The CDR3 coding sequence is TGTGCCAGCAGCTTACAGGGGGTAGGGACTGAAGCTTTCTTT. Its translation is CASSLQGVGTEAFF.

This clonotype showed up just a few times. The rearrangement uses TRBV4-1 and TRBJ2-5; 7 bases match TRBD2. The V gene end was trimmed by 4 bases and the J gene end by 4 bases; junction bases not matched to a gene: 6. The CDR3 is 14 amino acids. The V gene's germline CDR1 is MGHRA and CDR2 YSYEKL. The DNA for the CDR3 is TGCGCCAGCAGCCGGGGGGGGACGGTAGAGACCCAGTACTTC. Translated: CASSRGGTVETQYF.

The chain couples TRBV7-9 to TRBJ2-3, with 9 bases fitting TRBD2. The germline V gene has CDR1 SEHNR and CDR2 FQNEAQ (reference sequence). The trim removed 5 bases at V and 1 base at J, leaving 10 bases unmatched. This CDR3 is 17 amino acids long. The CDR3 here is CASSTSIASGGTDTQYF. CDR3 coding DNA: TGTGCCAGCAGCACATCGATCGCTAGCGGGGGCACAGATACGCAGTATTTT.

V gene TRBV24-1 combines with J gene TRBJ2-1, with D hard to call. Germline CDR1 reads KGHDR; CDR2 reads SFDVKD. The V and J ends lost 9 bases and 0 bases respectively, with 8 bases between them. CDR3 length equals 13 residues. CDR3 nucleotide sequence: TGTGCCACCGGTCTGAGCTCCTACAATGAGCAGTTCTTC. Amino acids: CATGLSSYNEQFF.

This clonotype was picked up one time. The chain employs TRBV19 and TRBJ2-1; D is unclear. The V end was cut by 3 bases, the J end by 5 bases, with 8 bases between. The V gene's germline CDR1 is LNHDA and CDR2 SQIVND (reference sequence). This CDR3 is 13 amino acids long. The CDR3 sequence: CASSISADNEQFF. The CDR3 nucleotides are TGTGCCAGTAGTATCTCCGCGGACAATGAGCAGTTCTTC. The entire variable domain, with the rest obtained from reference TRBV19 and TRBJ2-1, is as follows: DGGITQSPKYLFRKEGQNVTLSCEQNLNHDAMYWYRQDPGQGLRLIYYSQIVNDFQKGDIAEGYSVSREKKESFPLTVTSAQKNPTAFYLCASSISADNEQFFGPGTRLTVL.

V is TRBV7-6 and J is TRBJ2-2; 11 bases match TRBD1. Germline CDR1 and CDR2: SGHVS and FNYEAQ. This CDR3 comprises 15 residues. V dropped 10 bases and J dropped 7; count of bases not matched to a gene: 11. This chain's CDR3 is CAIRRGTGGYGELFF. The CDR3 DNA sequence: TGTGCCATCAGGAGAGGGACAGGGGGTTACGGGGAGCTGTTTTTT. The full variable domain, with the rest looked up from reference TRBV7-6 and TRBJ2-2, is GAGVSQSPRYKVTKRGQDVALRCDPISGHVSLYWYRQALGQGPEFLTYFNYEAQQDKSGLPNDRFSAERPEGSISTLTIQRTEQRDSAMYRCAIRRGTGGYGELFFGEGSRLTVL.

This clonotype was observed a handful of times. V and J are TRBV9 and TRBJ2-1; 8 bases are shared with TRBD2. CDR3 length: 15 residues. Germline values: CDR1 SGDLS, CDR2 YYNGEE. V dropped 0 bases and J dropped 4; count of bases not matched to a gene: 3. CDR3 protein: CASSVEPSGYNEQFF. CDR3 sequence (DNA): TGTGCCAGCAGCGTAGAACCTAGCGGGTACAATGAGCAGTTCTTC.

The V and J genes are TRBV6-1 and TRBJ1-5; D might be TRBD1 (5 bases). V lost 6 bases, J lost 0 bases, and 12 bases lay in between. Germline V lookup: CDR1 MNHNS, CDR2 SASEGT. The CDR3 runs to 15 residues. CDR3 DNA: TGTGCCAGCAGGGAGGGACGGTATAGCAATCAGCCCCAGCATTTT. This translates into CASREGRYSNQPQHF.

This clonotype has a handful of counts. The rearrangement links TRBV9 to TRBJ2-1, with D perhaps matching TRBD2 (6 bases). There are 13 residues in the CDR3. Trimming cost V 2 bases and J 6 bases, with 9 bases left between them. CDR1 and CDR2 (germline): SGDLS, YYNGEE. CDR3 region: CASSVGTANEQFF. The CDR3 nucleotides read TGTGCCAGCAGCGTGGGGACTGCCAATGAGCAGTTCTTC.

The V call is TRBV4-3, the J call TRBJ2-3, with TRBD2 matching over 11 bases. V was pared by 4 bases and J by 4 bases, with 7 bases of the junction left unmatched. This CDR3 comprises 16 residues. Germline values: CDR1 LGHNA, CDR2 YSLEER. CDR3 coding DNA: TGCGCCAGCAGCCCCCCCGGGACTAGCGGCGCAGATACGCAGTATTTT. Encoded protein: CASSPPGTSGADTQYF.

This clonotype was counted only a few times. The chain recombines TRBV20-1 with TRBJ2-1; 7 nucleotides line up with TRBD2. The CDR3 loop spans 19 amino acids. The germline V gene encodes CDR1 DFQATT and CDR2 SNEGSKA (reference sequence). V lost 3 bases and J lost 6; bases outside the gene matches: 23. CDR3 sequence reads: CSARPAASGSPFLVNEQFF. Here the CDR3 DNA reads TGCAGTGCTAGGCCAGCTGCTAGCGGAAGTCCTTTTCTCGTCAATGAGCAGTTCTTC.

This clonotype was seen only a few times. This sequence joins TRBV5-1 and TRBJ2-7, with a weak D call TRBD1 (5 bases). Germline CDR1 and CDR2: SGHRS and YFSETQ. V was cut by 0 bases and J by 5 bases, with 12 bases left in between. The CDR3 totals 14 residues. CDR3 sequence (DNA): TGCGCCAGCAGCTTGGGTTCAGGGATAAACGAGCAGTACTTC. Its protein product is CASSLGSGINEQYF. Complete variable domain (other parts from reference TRBV5-1 and TRBJ2-7): KAGVTQTPRYLIKTRGQQVTLSCSPISGHRSVSWYQQTPGQGLQFLFEYFSETQRNKGNFPGRFSGRQFSNSRSEMNVSTLELGDSALYLCASSLGSGINEQYFGPGTRLTVT.

V and J are TRBV7-6 and TRBJ1-5; D is ambiguous. CDR1 and CDR2 from the germline V gene are SGHVS and FNYEAQ. CDR3 size: 13 residues. V was shortened by 1 base and J by 7 bases, with 8 bases between the two germline ends. CDR3 bases: TGTGCCAGCAGCTTAGGAGTGGGACAGCCCCAGCATTTT. Protein: CASSLGVGQPQHF.